What follows are 27 T cell receptor beta chains derived from one specimen sequenced in a study of blood T cell repertoires in COVID-19. TCRdb's copy holds only in-frame clones and misses some; the assay was immunoSEQ multiplex PCR. This table has about 360,000 clones, more than 70% appearing once. Sequencing was performed on PBMCs or T cells enriched from blood (not recorded which). The receptors derive from a man aged 40-49 years in a cohort exposed to, infected with or recovered from COVID-19 (not recorded which).

V and J are TRBV28 and TRBJ2-7; the D is unclear. The CDR3 is 13 residues long. Germline lookup yields CDR1 MDHEN and CDR2 SYDVKM. The ends were cut back, 3 bases at V and 1 base at J, with 7 bases in the middle. CDR3 amino acids: CASSFGGSYEQYF. The CDR3 DNA follows: TGTGCCAGCAGTTTTGGCGGATCCTACGAGCAGTACTTC.

In the case of this clone: This specimen includes other DNA sequences encoding the same CDR3. This chain links TRBV19 with TRBJ1-2; D uncertain. The CDR3 contains 13 residues. V was cut by 2 bases and J by 2 bases, with 6 bases left in between. Germline CDR1 is LNHDA and CDR2 is SQIVND (reference sequence). The CDR3 DNA reads TGTGCCAGTAGTATATCACAGAACTATGGCTACACCTTC. Translated, it gives CASSISQNYGYTF.

The chain joins TRBV5-1 to TRBJ1-1; 8 nucleotides agree with TRBD1. The CDR3 covers 15 residues. CDR1 is SGHRS and CDR2 is YFSETQ in the germline V gene. With V trimmed by 6 bases and J by 2 bases, 9 bases remained unmatched. DNA for the CDR3: TGCGCCAGCACAGGGGGCGGTGTACTTAACACTGAAGCTTTCTTT. Translating it yields CASTGGGVLNTEAFF.

The rearrangement joins TRBV28 to TRBJ1-1; the match to TRBD1 covers 8 bases. The CDR3 is made up of 16 amino acids. The germline V gene has CDR1 MDHEN and CDR2 SYDVKM. The trim removed 5 bases at V and 1 base at J, leaving 9 bases unmatched. CDR3: CASSQNRGSGNTEAFF. Here the CDR3 DNA reads TGTGCCAGCAGTCAAAACAGGGGGTCTGGGAACACTGAAGCTTTCTTT.

The chain carries TRBV29-1 and TRBJ2-1, with D tentatively TRBD2 (6 bases). The CDR3 loop spans 14 amino acids. Per germline, CDR1 SQVTM and CDR2 ANQGSEA. Trimming stripped 2 bases from V and 2 bases from J, with 10 bases between. CDR3 amino acids: CSVEILATYNEQFF. The CDR3 DNA reads as TGCAGCGTTGAAATCCTAGCGACCTACAATGAGCAGTTCTTC.

V usage is TRBV28 and J usage is TRBJ1-5, with 7 bases fitting TRBD1. CDR1 and CDR2 (germline): MDHEN, SYDVKM. The CDR3 is 16 amino acids. V trimming: 7 bases; J trimming: 3 bases; junction bases outside the gene matches: 12. CDR3: CASTYSTTGNNQPQHF. CDR3 sequence (DNA): TGTGCCAGCACCTATTCCACGACAGGGAACAATCAGCCCCAGCATTTT.

V usage is TRBV7-2 and J usage is TRBJ1-1, with D tentatively TRBD1 (5 bases). Trimming cost V 2 bases and J 2 bases, with 12 bases left between them. The CDR3 is made up of 15 amino acids. Germline V gene data show CDR1 as SGHTA and CDR2 as FQGNSA. The DNA of the CDR3 is TGTGCCAGCAGCTTATTAGGGGTGGGCAACACTGAAGCTTTCTTT. It translates to CASSLLGVGNTEAFF.

As to this clone: Other nucleotide sequences in the sample specify the same CDR3. The J gene is TRBJ2-5, the V gene TRBV15, with TRBD2 matching 8 bases. CDR3 length: 14 residues. Germline CDR1 is LNHNV and CDR2 is YYDKDF (reference sequence). J gave up 5 bases and V 0 bases, and 2 bases lay outside the gene matches. Here the CDR3 DNA reads TGTGCCACCAGCAGAGATCCGGGGGGGGAGACCCAGTACTTC. Translating it yields CATSRDPGGETQYF.

The rearrangement joins TRBV6-5 to TRBJ2-3; 10 nucleotides line up with TRBD2. The J segment lost 7 bases and the V segment lost 2 bases, leaving 6 bases of the junction unmatched. The CDR3 is made up of 15 amino acids. The germline V gene has CDR1 MNHEY and CDR2 SVGAGI. CDR3 nucleotide sequence: TGTGCCAGCAGTTACCAGCGGGAGGGGTTATATACGCAGTATTTT. Protein: CASSYQREGLYTQYF.

The rearrangement uses TRBV2 and TRBJ2-2; weak D call: TRBD2 (6 bases). Deletions cut 1 base from V and 1 base from J, with 13 bases between. This CDR3 is built from 17 residues. The V gene's germline CDR1 is SNHLY and CDR2 FYNNEI. The DNA for the CDR3 is TGTGCCAGCAGTGAAGTTTTTGGGCGGGGGAACACCGGGGAGCTGTTTTTT. Translating gives CASSEVFGRGNTGELFF.

The chain is built from TRBV27 and TRBJ2-3, with TRBD2 matching over 9 bases. Germline values: CDR1 MNHEY, CDR2 SMNVEV (reference sequence). V gave up 4 bases and J gave up 2 bases; unmatched junction bases: 7. The CDR3 loop spans 16 amino acids. As DNA, the CDR3 is TGTGCCAGCAGTTCTGGTCTAGCGGGATTCACAGATACGCAGTATTTT. Amino acid sequence: CASSSGLAGFTDTQYF.

CDR3 DNA: TGTGCCAGCGGTCTAGCGGGAGCCGATACGCAGTATTTT. It is translated as CASGLAGADTQYF. The chain combines TRBV7-3 with TRBJ2-3; 10 positions match TRBD2. Germline-derived CDR1 and CDR2 are SGHTA and FQGTGA. After removal of 8 bases from V and 6 bases from J, the junction contained 5 bases not matched to a gene. The CDR3 length is 13 residues.

V is TRBV10-3 and J is TRBJ2-3; D possibly corresponds to TRBD1 (5 bases). The CDR3 is made up of 14 amino acids. CDR1 is ENHRY, CDR2 SYGVKD, per germline. Deletions cut 3 bases from V and 4 bases from J, with 11 bases between. The DNA for the CDR3 is TGTGCCATCAGTGAAAGGACAACGTCAGATACGCAGTATTTT. Amino acid sequence: CAISERTTSDTQYF.

This clone appeared once. The gene calls are TRBV6-5 and TRBJ2-4; D might be TRBD1 (5 bases). The length of the CDR3 is 14 residues. CDR1 and CDR2 (germline): MNHEY, SVGAGI. The V gene lost 6 bases and the J gene lost 1 base, with 10 bases spanning the gap. The CDR3 here is CASRQGWAKNIQYF. The CDR3, as DNA: TGTGCCAGCAGGCAGGGATGGGCCAAAAACATTCAGTACTTC.

The count of this clone is one. The rearrangement uses TRBV11-3 and TRBJ1-1, with D unresolved. Germline V CDR1 and CDR2: SGHNT, YENEEA. V was shortened by 4 bases and J by 2 bases, with 8 bases between the two germline ends. This CDR3 is 13 amino acids long. Here the CDR3 reads CASSSNLNTEAFF. The DNA of the CDR3 is TGTGCCAGCAGCTCCAACCTAAACACTGAAGCTTTCTTT.

The count of this clone is one. The chain links TRBV27 to TRBJ1-5, with 8 nucleotides matching TRBD1. The CDR3 sequence is 15 residues long. Looked up from germline, CDR1 is MNHEY and CDR2 is SMNVEV (reference sequence). V shed 1 base, J shed 7 bases, and the junction held 6 bases outside the gene matches. The CDR3 DNA follows: TGTGCCAGCAGTTTATTGGGACAGGCCCGGCAGCCCCAGCATTTT. This codes for CASSLLGQARQPQHF.

This chain connects TRBV7-2 to TRBJ2-5; 7 bases align to TRBD2. V lost 1 base and J lost 13; bases outside the gene matches: 9. The germline V gene encodes CDR1 SGHTA and CDR2 FQGNSA. The CDR3 has 13 residues. In nucleotides, the CDR3 is TGTGCCAGCAGCTTAGGCGGGAGTAGGCCCCGGTACTTC. Its translation: CASSLGGSRPRYF.

The gene calls are TRBV18 and TRBJ1-1; a weak D match, TRBD1 (5 bases). V dropped 7 bases and J dropped 1 base, with 13 bases sitting between them. The CDR3 has 14 residues. CDR1 is KGHSH, CDR2 LQKENI, per germline. The CDR3 DNA is TGTGCCAGCTTACGAGCGGGGGGGAACACTGAAGCTTTCTTT. It yields the protein CASLRAGGNTEAFF.

The chain carries TRBV5-4 and TRBJ1-3; D possibly corresponds to TRBD1 (5 bases). The CDR3 is made up of 15 amino acids. Trimming took 4 bases from V and 6 from J, leaving 17 bases between them. Germline V lookup: CDR1 SGHNT, CDR2 YYREEE (reference sequence). CDR3 nucleotide sequence: TGTGCCAGCAGCAATACAGGCGTAACCCTAAACACCATATATTTT. Encoded protein: CASSNTGVTLNTIYF.

This clone was observed once. The rearrangement joins TRBV19 to TRBJ1-1; tentatively, D is TRBD1 (6 bases). The CDR3 has 17 residues. With 6 bases removed from V and 2 bases from J, the gap between germline ends came to 22 bases. Germline V gene lookup returns CDR1 LNHDA and CDR2 SQIVND (reference sequence). This chain's CDR3 is CASRNIFGGALNTEAFF. The CDR3 DNA reads TGTGCCAGTAGAAATATATTTGGGGGGGCTCTTAACACTGAAGCTTTCTTT.

V is TRBV21-1 and J is TRBJ1-3; no DNA check was done on the table's D call, TRBD1. TRBV21-1 is given as a pseudogene. The CDR3 spans 14 residues. The CDR3 sequence: CASSWDRAGNTIYF. CDR3 nucleotides: TGTGCCAGCAGCTGGGACAGGGCCGGAAACACCATATATTTT.

The table lists this clone with a few counts. The J gene is TRBJ2-5, the V gene TRBV28; 12 bases fit TRBD1. CDR1 is MDHEN and CDR2 is SYDVKM in the germline V gene. The CDR3 loop spans 18 amino acids. The junction had 13 bases not matched to a gene; V was cut back by 3 bases and J by 5 bases. CDR3 in DNA: TGTGCCAGCAGTTTTCTTCTCCTCCGGGACAGGGGGCGGGAGACCCAGTACTTC. Translation gives CASSFLLLRDRGRETQYF.

The count of this clone is one. CDR3 sequence: CASSGGGSSNQPQHF. The CDR3 nucleotides read TGTGCCAGCAGTGGTGGAGGATCTAGCAATCAGCCCCAGCATTTT. V gene TRBV2 combines with J gene TRBJ1-5; D gene ambiguous. The V end lost 4 bases, the J end lost 0 bases, and 10 bases lay between the germline ends. The germline CDR1 and CDR2 sequences are SNHLY and FYNNEI. The CDR3 spans 15 residues.

The CDR3 nucleotides are TGCGCCAGGACTGTATGCGGGGAGGGTACGGAGACCCAGTACTTC. It encodes CARTVCGEGTETQYF. V usage is TRBV10-1 and J usage is TRBJ2-5, with 7 bases fitting TRBD2. V lost 9 bases, J lost 5 bases, and 15 bases stayed unmatched. CDR3 length: 15 residues. Germline V gene data show CDR1 as WNHNN and CDR2 as SYGVQD (reference sequence).

In DNA form, the CDR3 reads TGTGCCAGCAGCCCTCGGACAGGACCAAGCACAGATACGCAGTATTTT. It is translated as CASSPRTGPSTDTQYF. This chain joins TRBV7-6 and TRBJ2-3, with 7 nucleotides matching TRBD1. The junction had 8 bases not matched to a gene; V was cut back by 5 bases and J by 0 bases. Germline values: CDR1 SGHVS, CDR2 FNYEAQ. The CDR3 runs 16 residues.

The CDR3 loop reads CASRQTGGLREQYF. CDR3 DNA sequence: TGCGCCAGCAGGCAAACAGGGGGTTTACGCGAGCAGTACTTC. The chain carries TRBV5-1 and TRBJ2-7; TRBD1 aligns across 8 bases. Trimming at V came to 5 bases and at J to 6 bases, leaving 10 bases not matched to a gene. Germline V gives CDR1 SGHRS, CDR2 YFSETQ. The CDR3 spans 14 residues. Variable domain in full (rest from reference TRBV5-1 and TRBJ2-7): KAGVTQTPRYLIKTRGQQVTLSCSPISGHRSVSWYQQTPGQGLQFLFEYFSETQRNKGNFPGRFSGRQFSNSRSEMNVSTLELGDSALYLCASRQTGGLREQYFGPGTRLTVT.

In DNA form, the CDR3 reads TGCGCCAGCAGCTTCCGGCCGGGTCCGACAGATACGCAGTATTTT. Amino acids: CASSFRPGPTDTQYF. The chain combines TRBV5-1 with TRBJ2-3, with D uncertain. The CDR3 runs 15 residues. Germline assignment: CDR1 SGHRS and CDR2 YFSETQ. V was shortened by 2 bases and J by 3 bases, with 13 bases between the two germline ends.